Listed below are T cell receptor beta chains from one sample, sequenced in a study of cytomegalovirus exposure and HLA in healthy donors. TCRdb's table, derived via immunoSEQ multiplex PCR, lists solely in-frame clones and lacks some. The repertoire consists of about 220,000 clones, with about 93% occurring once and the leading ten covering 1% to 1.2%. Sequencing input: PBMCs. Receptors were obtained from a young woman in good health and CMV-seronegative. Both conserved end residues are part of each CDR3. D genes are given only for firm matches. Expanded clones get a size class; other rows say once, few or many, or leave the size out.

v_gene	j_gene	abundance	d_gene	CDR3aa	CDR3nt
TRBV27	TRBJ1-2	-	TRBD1	CASQRQGAIGGYTF	TGTGCCAGCCAAAGACAGGGGGCAATCGGTGGCTACACCTTC
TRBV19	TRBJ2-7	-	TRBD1	CASSITARDRAHEQYF	TGTGCCAGTAGCATCACGGCCCGGGACAGGGCCCACGAGCAGTACTTC
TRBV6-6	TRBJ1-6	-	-	CASSYSGGGGNSPLHF	TGTGCCAGCAGTTACTCCGGCGGCGGGGGAAATTCACCCCTCCACTTT
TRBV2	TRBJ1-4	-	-	CASRNIRREAEKLFF	TGTGCCAGCAGGAACATACGACGAGAGGCGGAAAAACTGTTTTTT
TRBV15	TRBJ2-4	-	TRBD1	CATSREHAGQGNVIGYIQYF	TGTGCCACCAGCAGAGAGCACGCGGGACAGGGGAACGTGATTGGGTACATTCAGTACTTC
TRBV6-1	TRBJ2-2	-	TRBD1	CASRQGSGTGELFF	TGTGCCAGCCGACAGGGTTCGGGGACCGGGGAGCTGTTTTTT
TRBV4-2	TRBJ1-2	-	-	CASSQEVRPWKGETDYGYTF	TGTGCCAGCAGCCAAGAGGTCCGGCCCTGGAAGGGGGAAACTGACTATGGCTACACCTTC
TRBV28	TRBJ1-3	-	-	CASSFRGVGNTIYF	TGTGCCAGCAGTTTCAGGGGTGTCGGAAACACCATATATTTT
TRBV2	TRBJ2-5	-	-	CASSEGRGYQETQYF	TGTGCCAGCAGTGAAGGTCGGGGATACCAAGAGACCCAGTACTTC
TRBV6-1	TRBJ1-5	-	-	CASSVTHPNQPQHF	TGTGCCAGCAGTGTAACACATCCCAATCAGCCCCAGCATTTT
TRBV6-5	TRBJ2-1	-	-	CASSYLQYNEQFF	TGTGCCAGCAGTTACCTTCAGTACAATGAGCAGTTCTTC
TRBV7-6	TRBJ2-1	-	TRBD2	CASSRGLAGLDEQFF	TGTGCCAGCAGCCGGGGACTAGCGGGATTAGATGAGCAGTTCTTC
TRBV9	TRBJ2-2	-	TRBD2	CASSLQRELYTGELFF	TGTGCCAGCAGTCTACAGCGGGAGCTTTACACCGGGGAGCTGTTTTTT
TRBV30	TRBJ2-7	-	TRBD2	CAWSSSGRPNYEQYF	TGTGCCTGGAGTAGTAGCGGGAGACCAAACTACGAGCAGTACTTC
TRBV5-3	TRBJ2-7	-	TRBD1	CARSSSLTGATYEQYF	TGTGCCAGAAGCTCTTCGCTAACAGGGGCGACCTACGAGCAGTACTTC
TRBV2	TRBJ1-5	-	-	CASTSPDKKNQPQHF	TGTGCCAGCACAAGCCCCGACAAGAAAAATCAGCCCCAGCATTTT
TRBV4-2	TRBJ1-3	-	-	CASSPETGLGNTIYF	TGTGCCAGCAGCCCGGAGACAGGCCTTGGAAACACCATATATTTT
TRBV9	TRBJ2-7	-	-	CASSVVHGDEQYF	TGTGCCAGCAGCGTAGTCCACGGAGACGAGCAGTACTTC
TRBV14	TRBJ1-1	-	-	CASSLGGGMNTEAFF	TGTGCCAGCAGCCTCGGGGGAGGGATGAACACTGAAGCTTTCTTT
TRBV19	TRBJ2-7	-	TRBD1	CASCEAGTVDEQYF	TGTGCCAGTTGTGAGGCAGGGACAGTCGACGAGCAGTACTTC
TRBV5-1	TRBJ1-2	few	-	CASSLNSGDSGYTF	TGCGCCAGCAGCTTGAACAGCGGAGACTCTGGCTACACCTTC
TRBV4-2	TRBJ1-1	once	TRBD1	CASSQVQGMNTEAFF	TGTGCCAGCAGCCAAGTACAGGGGATGAACACTGAAGCTTTCTTT